The 3 T cell receptor beta chains reported below all come from one sample, sequenced in a study of T-cell memory formation after mild COVID-19 (TCRdb year 2021). Library method: 5' RACE. Data came from an Illumina NovaSeq 6000. In TCRdb, the public reads were trimmed at Q25 with fastp and aligned with MiXCR, with productive beta chains retained. Every CDR3 protein is listed once, alongside the most common genes and DNA of its rows. The table for this sample lists approximately 65,000 distinct CDR3 sequences; over 8.5% of them were counted only once. Of the sample, 0.95% to 1.3% falls within the top ten clones. The sample was PBMCs or a T cell subset sorted from them (not recorded which). These receptors were obtained from a man between 18 and 29 years old who had mild COVID-19 (a few samples of this study predate the infection). The sample titles of this study are shuffled in the database, so cell type and time point are left out; the donor was told from shared clones.

Only a few counts were recorded for this clonotype. The chain employs TRBV9 and TRBJ2-3; 9 bases line up with TRBD2. Germline V CDR1 and CDR2: SGDLS, YYNGEE. V trimming: 4 bases; J trimming: 2 bases; junction bases outside the gene matches: 11. The CDR3 is made up of 17 amino acids. The CDR3 region is CASSPRGSGGPTDTQYF. The CDR3 DNA sequence: TGTGCCAGCAGCCCCCGTGGTAGCGGGGGACCCACAGATACGCAGTATTTT. Together with reference TRBV9 and TRBJ2-3, the CDR3 gives the full variable domain: DSGVTQTPKHLITATGQRVTLRCSPRSGDLSVYWYQQSLDQGLQFLIQYYNGEERAKGNILERFSAQQFPDLHSELNLSSLELGDSALYFCASSPRGSGGPTDTQYFGPGTRLTVL.

The rearrangement links TRBV19 to TRBJ1-2; D is unclear. V lost 2 bases and J 8 bases, leaving 15 bases between the germline ends. Per germline, CDR1 LNHDA and CDR2 SQIVND (reference sequence). This CDR3 spans 14 amino acids. As DNA, the CDR3 is TGTGCCAGTAGTATACTAGAAGCGACTGGCGGCTACACCTTC. This translates into CASSILEATGGYTF.

This clonotype was observed a handful of times. This chain uses TRBV4-3 with TRBJ1-1; possible D gene TRBD1, 6 bases. The ends were cut back, 1 base at V and 1 base at J, with 10 bases in the middle. Germline lookup yields CDR1 LGHNA and CDR2 YSLEER. CDR3 length equals 15 residues. The CDR3 sequence is CASSQVPTGNTEAFF. The CDR3 DNA is TGCGCCAGCAGCCAAGTCCCGACAGGGAACACTGAAGCTTTCTTT.